The following is a TCR beta chain sequence with its context. What it binds is unknown. The data derive from a study of cytomegalovirus exposure and HLA in healthy donors. Points from the study as a whole: For TCR beta chains, V- and J-gene trimming was later linked to a missense DCLRE1C variant.

The germline V gene has CDR1 LNHDA and CDR2 SQIVND (reference sequence). The CDR3 is made up of 16 amino acids. After removal of 3 bases from V and 7 bases from J, the junction contained 10 bases not matched to a gene. In the PCR, 60 Vbeta and 13 Jbeta primers were used. Measured with immunoSEQ multiplex PCR; TCRdb has only the in-frame clones, and not every one. The table shows hundreds of thousands of clones, with 60% to 85% occurring only once. This chain links TRBV19 with TRBJ2-1; 9 bases map to TRBD1. The sequencing sample was made of PBMCs. This clonotype originated in a man in his forties in good health and CMV-seronegative. CDR3: CASSMGPQTGGNEQFF. As DNA, the CDR3 is TGTGCCAGTAGTATGGGCCCCCAGACAGGGGGAAATGAGCAGTTCTTC.